These 14 T cell receptor beta chains originate from one sample sequenced in a study of blood T cell repertoires in COVID-19. Sequenced by immunoSEQ multiplex PCR; TCRdb stores in-frame clones only, minus some. The repertoire consists of 270,000 or so clones, with around nine tenths occurring once and the leading ten covering roughly 8.5%. The sequenced sample consisted of peripheral blood. The receptors were sampled from a man aged 35-49 years with active or convalescent COVID-19.

This clone has more than one count but fewer than ten. This chain uses TRBV12-3 or TRBV12-4 with TRBJ1-1, with D possibly being TRBD1 (6 bases). V was cut by 2 bases and J by 3 bases, with 7 bases left in between. This CDR3 is 13 amino acids long. The CDR3 protein is CASSLKGDTEAFF. The CDR3 DNA reads as TGTGCCAGCAGTTTAAAGGGGGACACTGAAGCTTTCTTT.

V usage is TRBV5-1 and J usage is TRBJ2-3, with 10 bases lining up with TRBD1. CDR1 is SGHRS and CDR2 is YFSETQ in the germline V gene. CDR3 length equals 19 residues. V shed 4 bases, J shed 1 base, and the junction held 15 bases outside the gene matches. Here the CDR3 reads CASSLPQRDRGRGTDTQYF. The CDR3 DNA is TGCGCCAGCAGCCTCCCCCAACGGGACAGGGGCCGGGGCACAGATACGCAGTATTTT.

This chain joins TRBV21-1 and TRBJ2-6; the table's D gene call, TRBD2, was not cross checked with the DNA. TRBV21-1 is described as a pseudogene. The CDR3 consists of 16 residues. The CDR3 sequence is CASREKPHSGANVLTF. As DNA, the CDR3 is TGTGCCAGCAGGGAGAAACCCCACTCTGGGGCCAACGTCCTGACTTTC.

The gene calls are TRBV5-1 and TRBJ1-1; 8 nucleotides match TRBD1. Germline CDR1 is SGHRS and CDR2 is YFSETQ. The trim removed 3 bases at V and 2 bases at J, leaving 3 bases unmatched. The CDR3 loop spans 14 amino acids. Written as DNA, the CDR3 is TGCGCCAGCAGCTCACAGGGGGGCAACACTGAAGCTTTCTTT. Its protein is CASSSQGGNTEAFF.

The chain has TRBV6-1 and TRBJ1-5; D might be TRBD1 (5 bases). Trimming pared 1 base from V and 4 bases from J, leaving 11 bases between. The CDR3 covers 15 residues. Looked up from germline, CDR1 is MNHNS and CDR2 is SASEGT. The CDR3 coding sequence is TGTGCCAGCAGTGAAGTTCGGGGGGTTAATCAGCCCCAGCATTTT. It is translated as CASSEVRGVNQPQHF.

V usage is TRBV12-3 or TRBV12-4 and J usage is TRBJ1-1; a weak D match, TRBD1 (5 bases). V lost 5 bases and J lost 7, with 14 bases in between. The CDR3 runs to 13 residues. The CDR3 loop reads CASSVQQGSEAFF. DNA for the CDR3: TGTGCCAGCAGTGTACAGCAGGGAAGTGAAGCTTTCTTT.

At least ten counts were recorded for this clone. J is TRBJ1-6 and V is TRBV30, with D perhaps matching TRBD1 (6 bases). CDR1 GTSNPN and CDR2 SVGIG come from the germline V gene (reference sequence). The V end lost 4 bases, the J end lost 2 bases, and 12 bases lay between the germline ends. This CDR3 is built from 15 residues. CDR3 loop: CAWNTGSTYNSPLHF. As DNA, the CDR3 is TGTGCCTGGAATACAGGGTCAACCTATAATTCACCCCTCCACTTT.

This chain uses TRBV9 with TRBJ1-2; possible D gene TRBD1, 5 bases. V shed 0 bases and J shed 2 bases, with 11 bases lying between them. The germline gives CDR1 SGDLS, CDR2 YYNGEE. This CDR3 region has 15 residues. The CDR3 reads CASSVEQGPNYGYTF. The CDR3 DNA sequence: TGTGCCAGCAGCGTAGAGCAGGGCCCCAACTATGGCTACACCTTC.

V and J are TRBV2 and TRBJ1-4; D is undetermined. There are 14 residues in the CDR3. V gave up 5 bases and J gave up 7 bases, with 14 bases separating them. In germline, CDR1 is SNHLY, CDR2 FYNNEI. CDR3 protein: CASSRAPRSEKLFF. The CDR3 DNA sequence: TGTGCCAGCAGTCGAGCCCCGAGAAGTGAAAAACTGTTTTTT.

The chain couples TRBV2 to TRBJ2-7; 9 bases are shared with TRBD1. Per germline, CDR1 SNHLY and CDR2 FYNNEI. This CDR3 has 15 residues. V shed 3 bases, J shed 0 bases, and the junction held 3 bases outside the gene matches. The chain's CDR3 is CASSERGQGSYEQYF. The CDR3 DNA reads as TGTGCCAGCAGTGAGAGGGGACAGGGCTCCTACGAGCAGTACTTC.

The chain carries TRBV19 and TRBJ2-1, with D possibly matching TRBD2 (5 bases). The CDR3 length is 17 residues. Germline V gene sequence: CDR1 LNHDA, CDR2 SQIVND (reference sequence). V dropped 3 bases and J dropped 9 bases, with 24 bases sitting between them. This chain's CDR3 is CASSILVTGSAGSEQFF. The DNA of the CDR3 is TGTGCCAGTAGTATTCTTGTGACGGGATCCGCAGGTAGTGAGCAGTTCTTC.

This clone was seen only a few times. The J gene is TRBJ2-7, the V gene TRBV5-6; a weak D match, TRBD2 (6 bases). The V end lost 2 bases, the J end lost 4 bases, and 16 bases lay between the germline ends. The CDR3 loop spans 15 amino acids. Germline V lookup: CDR1 SGHDT, CDR2 YYEEEE. CDR3 bases: TGTGCCAGCAGCTTTGGAGGGGTTCTGACTTACGAGCAGTACTTC. Translating gives CASSFGGVLTYEQYF.

The CDR3 here is CASSWDREETQYF. The CDR3 DNA reads TGTGCCAGCAGCTGGGACAGGGAGGAGACCCAGTACTTC. The chain links TRBV27 to TRBJ2-5, with 9 positions matching TRBD1. CDR1 is MNHEY, CDR2 SMNVEV, per germline (reference sequence). The junction had 4 bases not matched to a gene; V was cut back by 6 bases and J by 5 bases. The CDR3 length is 13 residues.

This sequence joins TRBV7-3 and TRBJ2-2; D is unclear. The germline V gene has CDR1 SGHTA and CDR2 FQGTGA. This CDR3 has 13 residues. Between the trimmed V and J ends, which lost 4 bases and 7 bases, there was a span of 10 bases. CDR3 protein: CASSSKRVGELFF. CDR3 DNA: TGTGCCAGCAGCTCTAAGCGTGTCGGGGAGCTGTTTTTT.